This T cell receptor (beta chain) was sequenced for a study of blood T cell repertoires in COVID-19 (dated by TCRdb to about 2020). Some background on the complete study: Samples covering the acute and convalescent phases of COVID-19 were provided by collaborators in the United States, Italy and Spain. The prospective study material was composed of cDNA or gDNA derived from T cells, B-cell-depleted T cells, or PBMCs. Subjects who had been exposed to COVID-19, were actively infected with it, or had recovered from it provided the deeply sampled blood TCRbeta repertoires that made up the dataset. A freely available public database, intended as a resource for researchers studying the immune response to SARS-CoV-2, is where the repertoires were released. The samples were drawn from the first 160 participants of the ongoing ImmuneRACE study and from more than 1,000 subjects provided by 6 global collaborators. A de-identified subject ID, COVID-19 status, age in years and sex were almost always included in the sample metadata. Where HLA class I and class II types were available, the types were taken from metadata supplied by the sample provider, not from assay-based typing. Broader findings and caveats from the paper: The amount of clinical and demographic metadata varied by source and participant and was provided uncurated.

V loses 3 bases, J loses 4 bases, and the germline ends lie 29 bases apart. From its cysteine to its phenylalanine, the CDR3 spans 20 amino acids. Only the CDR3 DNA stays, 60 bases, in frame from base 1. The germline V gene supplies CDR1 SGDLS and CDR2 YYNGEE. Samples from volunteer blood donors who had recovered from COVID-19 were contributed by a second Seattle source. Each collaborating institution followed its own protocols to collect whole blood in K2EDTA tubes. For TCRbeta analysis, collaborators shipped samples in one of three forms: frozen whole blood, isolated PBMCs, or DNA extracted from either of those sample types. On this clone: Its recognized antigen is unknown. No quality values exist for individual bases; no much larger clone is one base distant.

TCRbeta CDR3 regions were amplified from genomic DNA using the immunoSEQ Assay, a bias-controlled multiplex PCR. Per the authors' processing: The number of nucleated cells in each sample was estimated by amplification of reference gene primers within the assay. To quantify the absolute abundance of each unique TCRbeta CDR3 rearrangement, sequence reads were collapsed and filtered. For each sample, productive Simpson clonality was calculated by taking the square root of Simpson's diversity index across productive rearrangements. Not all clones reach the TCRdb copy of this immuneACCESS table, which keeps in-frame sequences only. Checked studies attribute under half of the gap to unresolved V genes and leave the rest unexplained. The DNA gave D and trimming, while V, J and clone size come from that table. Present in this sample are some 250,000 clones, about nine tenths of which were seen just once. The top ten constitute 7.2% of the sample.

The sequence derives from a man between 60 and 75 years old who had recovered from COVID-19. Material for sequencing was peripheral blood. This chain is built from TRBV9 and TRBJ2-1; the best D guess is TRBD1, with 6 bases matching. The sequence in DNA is TGTGCCAGCAGCGAGGGCGATCACAGGGATCGGCTAACCGCATACAATGAGCAGTTCTTC. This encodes CASSEGDHRDRLTAYNEQFF. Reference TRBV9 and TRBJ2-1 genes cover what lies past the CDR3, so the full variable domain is DSGVTQTPKHLITATGQRVTLRCSPRSGDLSVYWYQQSLDQGLQFLIQYYNGEERAKGNILERFSAQQFPDLHSELNLSSLELGDSALYFCASSEGDHRDRLTAYNEQFFGPGTRLTVL.